This T cell receptor beta chain was found in a study of cytomegalovirus exposure and HLA in healthy donors. Findings and caveats of the study: Within an earlier analysis, most TCR beta V segments proved productive either about 87% or about 30% of the time.

The CDR3 has 16 amino acids. Trimming cost V 1 base and J 3 bases, with 15 bases left between them. Germline V gene lookup returns CDR1 SNHLY and CDR2 FYNNEI. A multiplex PCR was run with 60 Vbeta primers and 13 Jbeta primers. TCRdb's copy holds only in-frame clones and misses some; the assay was immunoSEQ multiplex PCR. Among approximately 100,000 clones listed, more than 65% were seen once. This clone has more than one count but fewer than ten. As yet, its antigen is unknown. This chain uses TRBV2 with TRBJ1-1; tentative D call: TRBD1 (5 bases). The sequence came from a young woman in good health and CMV-seronegative. The source material was PBMCs. The CDR3 protein is CASSEERPGWDTEAFF. DNA of the CDR3: TGTGCCAGCAGTGAAGAGCGACCAGGGTGGGACACTGAAGCTTTCTTT.